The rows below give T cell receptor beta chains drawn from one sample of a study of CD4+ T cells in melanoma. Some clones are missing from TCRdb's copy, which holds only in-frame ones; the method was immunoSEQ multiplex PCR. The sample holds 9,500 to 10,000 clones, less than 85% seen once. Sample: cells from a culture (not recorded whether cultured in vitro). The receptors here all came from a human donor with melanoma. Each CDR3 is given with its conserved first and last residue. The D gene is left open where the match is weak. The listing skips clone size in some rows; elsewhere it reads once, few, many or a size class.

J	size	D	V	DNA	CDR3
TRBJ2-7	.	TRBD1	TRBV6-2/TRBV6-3	TGTGCCAGCAGCCGACAGGGTCACGAGCAGTACTTC	CASSRQGHEQYF
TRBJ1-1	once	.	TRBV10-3	TGTGCCATCAGTGGGGTCGTAGGCACTGAAGCTTTCTTT	CAISGVVGTEAFF
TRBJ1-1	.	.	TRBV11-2	TGTGCCAGCAGCTTAACCTGGGGCGAAATGAACACTGAAGCTTTCTTT	CASSLTWGEMNTEAFF
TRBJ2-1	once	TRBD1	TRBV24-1	TGTGCCACCAGCAGGGGGAATGAGCAGTTCTTC	CATSRGNEQFF
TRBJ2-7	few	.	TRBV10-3	TGTGCCATCAGGGGCCCCTCCTACGAGCAGTACTTC	CAIRGPSYEQYF
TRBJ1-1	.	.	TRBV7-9	TGTGCCAGCAGCCACCCAGGGGAGAACACTGAAGCTTTCTTT	CASSHPGENTEAFF
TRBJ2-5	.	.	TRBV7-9	TGTGCCAGCAGCTTATTAGAGACCCAGTACTTC	CASSLLETQYF
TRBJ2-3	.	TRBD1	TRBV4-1	TGCGCCAGCAGCTCGGACAGGCGGGTCACAGATACGCAGTATTTT	CASSSDRRVTDTQYF
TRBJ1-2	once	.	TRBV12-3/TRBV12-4	TGTGCCAGCAGTTTTTCATCTATAGGTGGCTACACCTTC	CASSFSSIGGYTF
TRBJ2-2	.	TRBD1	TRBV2	TGTGCCAGCCGGACAGGGTCGGCCGGGGAGCTGTTTTTT	CASRTGSAGELFF
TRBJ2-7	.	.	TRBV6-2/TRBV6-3	TGTGCCAGCAGTTACTCGAGGGTCCGCGGGGTCGAGCAGTACTTC	CASSYSRVRGVEQYF
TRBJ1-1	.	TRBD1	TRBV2	TGTGCCAGCAGTACAACAGACAGGGGAGGAACTGAAGCTTTCTTT	CASSTTDRGGTEAFF
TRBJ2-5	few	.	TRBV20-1	TGCAGTGCTAGTCCTCCAGGGGGGGAGACCCAGTACTTC	CSASPPGGETQYF
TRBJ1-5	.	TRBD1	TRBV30	TGTGCCTGGAGTCTCCCATTGGGACAGGGCGGTCAGCCCCAGCATTTT	CAWSLPLGQGGQPQHF
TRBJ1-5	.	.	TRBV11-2	TGTGCCAGCAGCTTGGATATTAGCAATCAGCCCCAGCATTTT	CASSLDISNQPQHF
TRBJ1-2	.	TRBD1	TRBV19	TGTGCCAGCAGTGGGAGACAGGGGGCTTGGAACTATGGCTACACCTTC	CASSGRQGAWNYGYTF
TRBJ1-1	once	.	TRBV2	TGTGCCAGCAGTCCCCAGGACTTAAACACTGAAGCTTTCTTT	CASSPQDLNTEAFF
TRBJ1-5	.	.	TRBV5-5	TGTGCCAGCAGCTTGAGGGGGGGACTCAGCAATCAGCCCCAGCATTTT	CASSLRGGLSNQPQHF
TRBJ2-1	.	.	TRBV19	TGTGCCAGTAGTATAGCGGGTTGGAGGGAGGCAAGGAATGAGCAGTTCTTC	CASSIAGWREARNEQFF
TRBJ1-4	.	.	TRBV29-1	TGCAGTGCCTCGGGACTTCAGGGGTTT	CSASGLQGF
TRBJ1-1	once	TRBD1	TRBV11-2	TGTGCCAGCAGTAGAGGACAGGAGACTTCTGAAGCTTTCTTT	CASSRGQETSEAFF
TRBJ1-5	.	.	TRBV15	TGTGCCACCAGCAGAGATCGGTCAAGAAGGCAGCCCCAGCATTTT	CATSRDRSRRQPQHF